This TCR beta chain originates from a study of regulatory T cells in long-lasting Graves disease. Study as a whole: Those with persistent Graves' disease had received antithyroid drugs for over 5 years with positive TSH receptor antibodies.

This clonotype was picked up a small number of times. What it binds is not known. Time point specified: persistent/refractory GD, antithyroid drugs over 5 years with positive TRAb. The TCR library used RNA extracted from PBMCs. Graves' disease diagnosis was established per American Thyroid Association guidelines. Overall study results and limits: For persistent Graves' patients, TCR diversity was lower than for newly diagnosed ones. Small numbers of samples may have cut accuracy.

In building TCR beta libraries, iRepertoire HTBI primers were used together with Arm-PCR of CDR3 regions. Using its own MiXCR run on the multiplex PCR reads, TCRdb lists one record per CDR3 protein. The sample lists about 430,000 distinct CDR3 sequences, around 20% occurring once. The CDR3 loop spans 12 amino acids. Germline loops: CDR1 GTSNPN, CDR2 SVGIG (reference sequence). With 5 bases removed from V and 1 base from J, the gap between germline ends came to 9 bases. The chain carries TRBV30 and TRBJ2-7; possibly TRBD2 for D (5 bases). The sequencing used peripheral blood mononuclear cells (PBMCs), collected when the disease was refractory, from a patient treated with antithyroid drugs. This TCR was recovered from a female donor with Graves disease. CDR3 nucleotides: TGTGCCTGGGGGTCGGGATCCTACGAGCAGTACTTC. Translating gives CAWGSGSYEQYF.